Following are 13 T cell receptor beta chains from one sample sequenced in a study of T cell clonality in common variable immunodeficiency. The repertoire was sequenced with immunoSEQ multiplex PCR; TCRdb's copy has only in-frame clones and lacks some. The profile covers about 34,000 clones, none occurring a single time. Sequenced input: peripheral blood mononuclear cells. The source of these receptors is a person between 18 and 69 years old in good health.

This clone occurred many times. Read data end 3 residues before the CDR3 end; the end is taken from the germline J gene. The chain joins TRBV6-1 to TRBJ1-2, with 8 bases fitting TRBD1. Germline V gene data show CDR1 as MNHNS and CDR2 as SASEGT. The trim removed 3 bases at V and 3 bases at J, leaving 9 bases unmatched. The CDR3 contains 16 residues. Here the CDR3 reads CASSELTGDTYYGYTF. The CDR3 bases that were read are TGTGCCAGCAGTGAGCTGACAGGGGACACTTACTATGGC.

This clone was recorded many times. The read terminates 3 residues before the CDR3 end, so the remaining end is supplied by the germline J gene. The V call is TRBV20-1, the J call TRBJ2-2; D is perhaps TRBD1 (6 bases). CDR3 length: 15 residues. The germline V and J ends were trimmed by 3 bases and 2 bases, with 13 bases remaining between them. The germline CDR1 and CDR2 sequences are DFQATT and SNEGSKA (reference sequence). Partial CDR3 DNA: TGCAGTGCTAGTGACCACAGGGCCAACACCGGGGAG. This codes for CSASDHRANTGE. The full CDR3 protein is CSASDHRANTGELFF.

This clone was recorded at least ten times. With the read ending 3 residues before the CDR3 end, the germline J gene is used to fill in that end. The chain employs TRBV6-1 and TRBJ2-3; D may be TRBD2 (6 bases). Germline loops: CDR1 MNHNS, CDR2 SASEGT. V shed 2 bases and J shed 6 bases, with 15 bases lying between them. The CDR3 has 15 residues. The DNA read from the CDR3 is TGTGCCAGCAGTGAAAGATCGGGACTGGGCGATACG. Protein: CASSERSGLGDT. The full CDR3 is CASSERSGLGDTQYF.

This clone was observed at least ten times. The junction does not match germline at one end; this may be a read error. Read coverage stops 3 residues before the CDR3 terminus; the germline J gene supplies the remainder. The J gene is TRBJ2-7, the V gene TRBV4-2, with 7 bases matching TRBD1. The CDR3 length is 15 residues. Germline CDR1 is LGHNA and CDR2 is YNFKEQ. The CDR3 loop reads CASSQAKGAHYEQYF. The part of the CDR3 DNA that was read is TGCGCCAGCAGCCAAGCCAAGGGGGCCCACTACGAG.

This clone was picked up many times. The read ends 3 residues shy of where the CDR3 ends; the end is completed using the germline J gene. The chain employs TRBV5-1 and TRBJ2-3, with D tentatively TRBD2 (6 bases). The CDR3 contains 14 residues. Germline CDR1 and CDR2: SGHRS and YFSETQ. The ends were cut back, 0 bases at V and 6 bases at J, with 11 bases in the middle. CDR3 residues: CASSLGTKIDTQYF. CDR3 DNA (partial): TGCGCCAGCAGCTTGGGGACTAAAATCGATACG. The complete variable domain, with remaining parts taken from reference TRBV5-1 and TRBJ2-3, reads KAGVTQTPRYLIKTRGQQVTLSCSPISGHRSVSWYQQTPGQGLQFLFEYFSETQRNKGNFPGRFSGRQFSNSRSEMNVSTLELGDSALYLCASSLGTKIDTQYFGPGTRLTVL.

This clone came up many times. The read halts 3 residues ahead of the CDR3 end, with the missing end drawn from the germline J gene. The rearrangement joins TRBV20-1 to TRBJ2-2; 11 positions agree with TRBD2. Trimming cost V 6 bases and J 2 bases; bases outside gene matches: 5. The CDR3 is 15 residues long. Germline lookup yields CDR1 DFQATT and CDR2 SNEGSKA (reference sequence). The sequenced part of the CDR3 DNA is TGCAGTGCGGCGGGACTAGCGGCAAACACCGGGGAG. It encodes CSAAGLAANTGE. The whole CDR3 sequence reads CSAAGLAANTGELFF.

This clone was picked up many times. The read ends 3 residues before the CDR3 terminus; that terminus is restored from the germline J gene. The chain links TRBV7-2 to TRBJ2-5; 7 nucleotides match TRBD2. The CDR3 has 13 residues. The germline CDR1 and CDR2 sequences are SGHTA and FQGNSA. V lost 6 bases, J lost 3 bases, and 4 bases stayed unmatched. The part of the CDR3 DNA that was read is TGTGCCAGCAGACGAAGCGGGGAAGAGACC. Amino acid sequence: CASRRSGEET. The entire CDR3 reads CASRRSGEETQYF.

There are many counts of this clone. The read falls 3 residues short of the CDR3 end, and the missing part is taken from the germline J gene. V usage is TRBV7-9 and J usage is TRBJ1-2; D possibly corresponds to TRBD1 (5 bases). Germline V gene sequence: CDR1 SEHNR, CDR2 FQNEAQ (reference sequence). This CDR3 has 13 residues. This chain's CDR3 is CASSSKGATGYTF. The DNA read from the CDR3 is TGTGCCAGCAGTTCTAAAGGGGCGACGGGC.

This clone was observed many times. The CDR3 end lies 3 residues beyond the end of the read and is filled in from the germline J gene. The V and J genes are TRBV9 and TRBJ1-1, with TRBD1 as a possible D gene (5 bases). Between the trimmed V and J ends, which lost 4 bases and 5 bases, there was a span of 12 bases. This CDR3 is 13 amino acids long. The germline CDR1 and CDR2 sequences are SGDLS and YYNGEE. CDR3 DNA, as far as it was read: TGTGCCAGCAGCCCCCGGGGGAGGACTGAA. Translation: CASSPRGRTE. The CDR3 in its entirety is CASSPRGRTEAFF.

This clone was picked up many times. The read stops 3 residues short of the end of the CDR3; the missing end is completed from the germline J gene. The gene calls are TRBV11-2 and TRBJ2-7, with D possibly matching TRBD2 (6 bases). The germline CDR1 and CDR2 sequences are SGHAT and FQNNGV. The CDR3 extends over 14 amino acids. Trimming removed 5 bases at V and 3 bases at J, with 14 bases between. CDR3 sequence reads: CASSETSRYYEQYF. The DNA read from the CDR3 is TGTGCCAGCAGCGAAACTAGCAGATACTACGAG.

This clone was recorded many times. Read data end 3 residues before the CDR3 end; the end is taken from the germline J gene. The V gene is TRBV7-9, the J gene TRBJ2-7, with TRBD1 matching over 8 bases. Germline V CDR1 and CDR2: SEHNR, FQNEAQ (reference sequence). V was clipped by 5 bases and J by 0 bases; unmatched bases: 6. CDR3 size: 15 residues. Partial CDR3 DNA: TGTGCCAGCAGCCTACGGACAGGGAGCTCCTACGAG. It encodes CASSLRTGSSYE. The whole CDR3 sequence reads CASSLRTGSSYEQYF.

This clone was seen at least ten times. The CDR3 DNA, read in part, is TGCAGTGCTAGGGGGCTCTCGTCGGGCTACGAG. Protein sequence: CSARGLSSGYE. The CDR3 reads in full as CSARGLSSGYEQYF. The rearrangement joins TRBV20-1 to TRBJ2-7, with D possibly being TRBD1 (5 bases). The read comes to an end 3 residues before the CDR3 does, leaving the germline J gene to fill in the end. The CDR3 is made up of 14 amino acids. Germline loops: CDR1 DFQATT, CDR2 SNEGSKA (reference sequence). V was pared by 3 bases and J by 3 bases, with 15 bases between.

In its sample, this clone was seen a few times. The read ends 3 residues early relative to the CDR3; the germline J gene fills the gap. The rearrangement links TRBV7-9 to TRBJ2-5; D remains unclear. This CDR3 comprises 13 residues. Germline CDR1 SEHNR, CDR2 FQNEAQ (reference sequence). With 1 base removed from V and 4 bases from J, the gap between germline ends came to 7 bases. Here the CDR3 reads CASSLVGLETQYF. Partial CDR3 DNA: TGTGCCAGCAGCTTAGTAGGGTTAGAGACC.